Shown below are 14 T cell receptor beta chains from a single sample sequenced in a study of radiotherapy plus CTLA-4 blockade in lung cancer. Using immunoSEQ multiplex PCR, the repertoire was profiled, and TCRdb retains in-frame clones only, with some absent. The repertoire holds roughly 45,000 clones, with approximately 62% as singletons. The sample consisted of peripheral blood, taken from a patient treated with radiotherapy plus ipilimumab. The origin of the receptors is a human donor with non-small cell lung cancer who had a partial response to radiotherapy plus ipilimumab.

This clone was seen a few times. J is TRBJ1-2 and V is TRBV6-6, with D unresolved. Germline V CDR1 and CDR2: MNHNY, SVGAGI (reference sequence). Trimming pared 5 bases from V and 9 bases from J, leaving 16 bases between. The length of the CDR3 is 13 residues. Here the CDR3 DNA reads TGTGCCAGCAGTCCGATTAGAGGAAAGAGCTACACCTTC. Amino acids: CASSPIRGKSYTF.

CDR3 DNA: TGTGCCATCAGTGCGTCGACAGGGTCCTACGAGCAGTACTTC. This sequence encodes CAISASTGSYEQYF. The J gene is TRBJ2-7, the V gene TRBV10-3; 7 bases align to TRBD1. The CDR3 has 14 residues. The junction had 4 bases not matched to a gene; V was cut back by 4 bases and J by 1 base. Germline V gene data show CDR1 as ENHRY and CDR2 as SYGVKD.

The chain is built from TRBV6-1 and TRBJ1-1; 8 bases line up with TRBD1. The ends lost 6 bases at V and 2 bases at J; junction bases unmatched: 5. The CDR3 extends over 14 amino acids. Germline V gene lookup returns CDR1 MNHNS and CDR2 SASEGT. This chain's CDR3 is CASSEDRANTEAFF. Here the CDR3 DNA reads TGTGCCAGCAGCGAGGACAGGGCCAACACTGAAGCTTTCTTT.

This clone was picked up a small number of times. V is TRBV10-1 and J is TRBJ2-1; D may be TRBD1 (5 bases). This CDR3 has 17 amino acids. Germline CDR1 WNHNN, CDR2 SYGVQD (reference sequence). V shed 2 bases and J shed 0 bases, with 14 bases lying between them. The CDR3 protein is CASSEPRALSSYNEQFF. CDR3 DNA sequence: TGCGCCAGCAGTGAGCCCAGGGCTTTAAGCTCCTACAATGAGCAGTTCTTC.

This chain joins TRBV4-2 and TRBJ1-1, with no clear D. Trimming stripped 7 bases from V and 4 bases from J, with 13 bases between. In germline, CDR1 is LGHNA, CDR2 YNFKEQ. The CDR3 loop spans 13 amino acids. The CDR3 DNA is TGTGCCAGCAACCAGCGGGGTAGCACTGAAGCTTTCTTT. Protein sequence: CASNQRGSTEAFF.

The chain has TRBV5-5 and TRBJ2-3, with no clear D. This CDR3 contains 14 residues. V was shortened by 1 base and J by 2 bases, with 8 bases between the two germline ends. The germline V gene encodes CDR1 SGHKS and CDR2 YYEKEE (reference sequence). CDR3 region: CASSLSGSTDTQYF. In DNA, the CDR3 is TGTGCCAGCAGCTTGTCAGGTTCCACAGATACGCAGTATTTT.

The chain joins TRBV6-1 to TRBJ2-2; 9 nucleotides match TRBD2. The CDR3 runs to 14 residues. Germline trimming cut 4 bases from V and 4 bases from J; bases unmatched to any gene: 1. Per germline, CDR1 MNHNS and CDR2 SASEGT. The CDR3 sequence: CASSGLAATGELFF. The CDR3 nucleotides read TGTGCCAGCAGTGGACTAGCGGCCACCGGGGAGCTGTTTTTT.

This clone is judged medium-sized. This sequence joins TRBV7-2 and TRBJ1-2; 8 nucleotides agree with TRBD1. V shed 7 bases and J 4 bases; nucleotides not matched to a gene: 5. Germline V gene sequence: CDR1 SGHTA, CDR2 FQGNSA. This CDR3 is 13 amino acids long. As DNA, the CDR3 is TGTGCCAGCACCTTGGGACAGGTCTATGGCTACACCTTC. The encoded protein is CASTLGQVYGYTF.

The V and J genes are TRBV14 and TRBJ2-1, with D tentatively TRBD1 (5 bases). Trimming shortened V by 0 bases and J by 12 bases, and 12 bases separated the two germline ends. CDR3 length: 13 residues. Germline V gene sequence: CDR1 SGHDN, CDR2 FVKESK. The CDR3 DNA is TGTGCCAGCAGCCAAGATACCCAGGGCCGGCAGTTCTTC. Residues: CASSQDTQGRQFF.

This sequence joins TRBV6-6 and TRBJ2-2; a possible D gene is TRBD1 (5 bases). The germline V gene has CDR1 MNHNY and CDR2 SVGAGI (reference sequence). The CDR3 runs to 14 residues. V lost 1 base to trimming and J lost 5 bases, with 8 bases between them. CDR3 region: CASSYFRGTGELFF. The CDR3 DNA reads TGTGCCAGCAGTTACTTTAGGGGAACCGGGGAGCTGTTTTTT.

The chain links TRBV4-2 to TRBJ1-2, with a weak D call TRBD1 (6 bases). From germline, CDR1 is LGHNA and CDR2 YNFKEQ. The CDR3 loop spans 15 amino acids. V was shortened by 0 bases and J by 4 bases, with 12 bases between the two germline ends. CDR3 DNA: TGTGCCAGCAGCCAAGACCGAACAGGGACCTATGGCTACACCTTC. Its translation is CASSQDRTGTYGYTF.

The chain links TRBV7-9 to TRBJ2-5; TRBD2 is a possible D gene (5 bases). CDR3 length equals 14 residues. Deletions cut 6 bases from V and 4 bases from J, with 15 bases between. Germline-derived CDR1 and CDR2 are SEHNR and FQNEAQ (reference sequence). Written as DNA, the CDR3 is TGTGCCAGCAGTTACCGGGGATTGGGAGAGACCCAGTACTTC. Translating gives CASSYRGLGETQYF. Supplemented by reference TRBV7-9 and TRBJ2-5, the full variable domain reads DTGVSQNPRHKITKRGQNVTFRCDPISEHNRLYWYRQTLGQGPEFLTYFQNEAQLEKSRLLSDRFSAERPKGSFSTLEIQRTEQGDSAMYLCASSYRGLGETQYFGPGTRLLVL.

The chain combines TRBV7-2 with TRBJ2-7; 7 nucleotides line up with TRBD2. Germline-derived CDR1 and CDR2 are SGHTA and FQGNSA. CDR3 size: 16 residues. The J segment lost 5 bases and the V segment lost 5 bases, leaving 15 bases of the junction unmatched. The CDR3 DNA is TGTGCCAGCAGCCCTAGACGGCGGGAACGGGGGGACGAGCAGTACTTC. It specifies CASSPRRRERGDEQYF. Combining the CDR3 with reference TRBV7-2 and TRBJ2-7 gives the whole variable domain GAGVSQSPSNKVTEKGKDVELRCDPISGHTALYWYRQSLGQGLEFLIYFQGNSAPDKSGLPSDRFSAERTGGSVSTLTIQRTQQEDSAVYLCASSPRRRERGDEQYFGPGTRLTVT.

In DNA form, the CDR3 reads TGCGCCAGCAGATTAGCGGGGCCGGGAGATACGCAGTATTTT. It encodes CASRLAGPGDTQYF. The chain combines TRBV5-1 with TRBJ2-3; 8 bases align to TRBD2. With V trimmed by 5 bases and J by 5 bases, 7 bases remained unmatched. This CDR3 contains 14 residues. Germline V gene sequence: CDR1 SGHRS, CDR2 YFSETQ.